A few counts support the clone carrying this T cell receptor beta chain. Its antigen is not known. Healthy donors of bone marrow made up the group. This entry comes from a study of cytomegalovirus exposure and HLA in healthy donors. Losses at the gene ends were 2 bases for V and 6 bases for J; bases not matched to a gene: 11. Per the germline V gene, CDR1 is SEHNR and CDR2 is FQNEAQ (reference sequence). CDR3 length: 16 amino acids. Broader study findings: Common viral pathogens were later found to be apparently linked to several of the most significant clusters.

PCR was performed using 60 Vbeta and 13 Jbeta primers. This table comes from immunoSEQ multiplex PCR, and its TCRdb copy is limited to in-frame clones, with some not included. The table records 100,000 to 150,000 clones, about 8.5% of them present only once. Sequencing was performed on PBMCs. The chain is built from TRBV7-9 and TRBJ2-7; 9 bases map to TRBD1. The receptor comes from a man aged 40-49 years in good health and CMV-seronegative. The DNA of the CDR3 is TGTGCCAGCAGCTTATCATTGACAGGGGGTTACGTCGAGCAGTACTTC. It specifies CASSLSLTGGYVEQYF.